This is a list of T cell receptor beta chains from one sample in a study of CD8 T cells in ankylosing spondylitis. TCRdb independently ran MiXCR on the 5' RACE reads; one entry per CDR3 protein. The repertoire consists of approximately 220,000 distinct CDR3 sequences, with roughly 24% occurring once and the leading ten covering about 6.9%. The sample was blood, either unsorted or a sorted T cell fraction (not recorded which). The source of these receptors is a male donor with ankylosing spondylitis or in good health (not recorded which). Each CDR3 is given with its conserved first and last residue. The D gene is left open where the match is weak. Expanded clones are given a class, and other clones once, few, many or no size at all.

CDR3aa: CASSVGTADTQYF
CDR3nt: TGTGCCAGCAGTGTCGGGACGGCAGATACGCAGTATTTT
abundance: few
len: 13
d_gene: NA
j_gene: TRBJ2-3
v_gene: TRBV25-1

CDR3aa: CASSQTINTGELFF
CDR3nt: TGTGCCAGCAGCCAGACGATAAACACCGGGGAGCTGTTTTTT
abundance: many
len: 14
d_gene: NA
j_gene: TRBJ2-2
v_gene: TRBV4-2

CDR3aa: CSASGGTSVLNEQFF
CDR3nt: TGCAGTGCTAGCGGAGGGACTAGCGTCCTCAATGAGCAGTTCTTC
abundance: NA
len: 15
d_gene: TRBD2
j_gene: TRBJ2-1
v_gene: TRBV20-1

CDR3aa: CSANLRGPSRPSTDTQYF
CDR3nt: TGCAGTGCTAACCTCAGGGGTCCTAGCAGACCTAGCACAGATACGCAGTATTTT
abundance: NA
len: 18
d_gene: NA
j_gene: TRBJ2-3
v_gene: TRBV20-1

CDR3aa: CASSVQGGKETQYF
CDR3nt: TGTGCCAGCAGTGTACAGGGGGGGAAAGAGACCCAGTACTTC
abundance: once
len: 14
d_gene: NA
j_gene: TRBJ2-5
v_gene: TRBV6-1

CDR3aa: CASSYSLNDWTQYF
CDR3nt: TGTGCCAGCAGTTACTCCCTTAACGACTGGACGCAGTATTTT
abundance: many
len: 14
d_gene: NA
j_gene: TRBJ2-3
v_gene: TRBV6-2/TRBV6-3

CDR3aa: CSVGTGSGSTDTQYF
CDR3nt: TGCAGCGTTGGGACGGGTAGCGGCAGCACAGATACGCAGTATTTT
abundance: few
len: 15
d_gene: NA
j_gene: TRBJ2-3
v_gene: TRBV29-1

CDR3aa: CAAKEAPHGYTF
CDR3nt: TGTGCCGCCAAGGAAGCTCCGCATGGCTACACCTTC
abundance: few
len: 12
d_gene: NA
j_gene: TRBJ1-2
v_gene: TRBV6-2/TRBV6-3

CDR3aa: CASSVVPGSYEQYF
CDR3nt: TGTGCCAGCAGCGTAGTGCCAGGCTCCTACGAGCAGTACTTC
abundance: NA
len: 14
d_gene: NA
j_gene: TRBJ2-7
v_gene: TRBV9

CDR3aa: CASSSSGTAYNEQFF
CDR3nt: TGTGCCAGCAGCTCTTCCGGGACAGCCTACAATGAGCAGTTCTTC
abundance: NA
len: 15
d_gene: TRBD1
j_gene: TRBJ2-1
v_gene: TRBV7-2

CDR3aa: CASSIRDRWGLTEAFF
CDR3nt: TGTGCCAGCAGTATACGGGACAGGTGGGGATTGACTGAAGCTTTCTTT
abundance: NA
len: 16
d_gene: TRBD1
j_gene: TRBJ1-1
v_gene: TRBV12-3/TRBV12-4

CDR3aa: CASSQTGIRQETQYF
CDR3nt: TGTGCCAGCAGCCAAACAGGGATCAGGCAAGAGACCCAGTACTTC
abundance: NA
len: 15
d_gene: NA
j_gene: TRBJ2-5
v_gene: TRBV7-9

CDR3aa: CASSQDRVYTEAFF
CDR3nt: TGTGCCAGCAGTCAGGACAGGGTGTACACTGAAGCTTTCTTT
abundance: many
len: 14
d_gene: TRBD1
j_gene: TRBJ1-1
v_gene: TRBV12-3/TRBV12-4

CDR3aa: CASRRDGFQETQYF
CDR3nt: TGTGCCAGTAGGCGTGATGGTTTCCAAGAGACCCAGTACTTC
abundance: few
len: 14
d_gene: NA
j_gene: TRBJ2-5
v_gene: TRBV19

CDR3aa: CASTNTGTATKWEQYF
CDR3nt: TGTGCCAGCACCAATACCGGGACAGCAACGAAATGGGAGCAGTACTTC
abundance: many
len: 16
d_gene: TRBD1
j_gene: TRBJ2-7
v_gene: TRBV6-1

CDR3aa: CASSYDGSTDTQYF
CDR3nt: TGTGCCAGCAGTTACGACGGAAGCACAGATACGCAGTATTTT
abundance: NA
len: 14
d_gene: NA
j_gene: TRBJ2-3
v_gene: TRBV6-5

CDR3aa: CSVRKETYEQYF
CDR3nt: TGCAGCGTTAGGAAGGAGACCTACGAGCAGTACTTC
abundance: once
len: 12
d_gene: NA
j_gene: TRBJ2-7
v_gene: TRBV29-1

CDR3aa: CASTQWEGNQPQHF
CDR3nt: TGTGCCAGCACCCAGTGGGAAGGCAATCAGCCCCAGCATTTT
abundance: many
len: 14
d_gene: NA
j_gene: TRBJ1-5
v_gene: TRBV12-3/TRBV12-4

CDR3aa: CASSVSGRGTDTQYF
CDR3nt: TGTGCCAGCAGTGTCTCGGGGCGAGGCACAGATACGCAGTATTTT
abundance: NA
len: 15
d_gene: NA
j_gene: TRBJ2-3
v_gene: TRBV12-3/TRBV12-4

CDR3aa: CASRGAEAFF
CDR3nt: TGTGCCAGCAGGGGAGCTGAAGCTTTCTTT
abundance: many
len: 10
d_gene: NA
j_gene: TRBJ1-1
v_gene: TRBV12-3/TRBV12-4

CDR3aa: CSAVAPPTDTQYF
CDR3nt: TGCAGTGCAGTTGCACCGCCTACAGATACGCAGTATTTT
abundance: many
len: 13
d_gene: NA
j_gene: TRBJ2-3
v_gene: TRBV20-1

CDR3aa: CASSVGPVAYNEQFF
CDR3nt: TGTGCCAGCAGCGTAGGTCCAGTTGCCTACAATGAGCAGTTCTTC
abundance: NA
len: 15
d_gene: NA
j_gene: TRBJ2-1
v_gene: TRBV9

CDR3aa: CSARPLMVGYTF
CDR3nt: TGCAGTGCACGCCCTCTCATGGTGGGCTACACCTTC
abundance: many
len: 12
d_gene: NA
j_gene: TRBJ1-2
v_gene: TRBV20-1

CDR3aa: CASRPGTGVYEQYF
CDR3nt: TGTGCCAGCAGACCCGGGACAGGGGTCTACGAGCAGTACTTC
abundance: few
len: 14
d_gene: TRBD1
j_gene: TRBJ2-7
v_gene: TRBV6-1

CDR3aa: CAIKTSGNNEQFF
CDR3nt: TGTGCCATCAAAACTAGCGGGAACAATGAGCAGTTCTTC
abundance: NA
len: 13
d_gene: TRBD2
j_gene: TRBJ2-1
v_gene: TRBV10-3

CDR3aa: CSMRDGGPPETQYF
CDR3nt: TGCAGCATGAGGGACGGGGGTCCTCCAGAGACCCAGTACTTC
abundance: NA
len: 14
d_gene: NA
j_gene: TRBJ2-5
v_gene: TRBV29-1

CDR3aa: CASSSTTGAQHF
CDR3nt: TGTGCCAGCAGCTCAACGACGGGGGCCCAGCATTTT
abundance: NA
len: 12
d_gene: NA
j_gene: TRBJ1-5
v_gene: TRBV6-6

CDR3aa: CASSTPGTAYGYTF
CDR3nt: TGTGCCAGCAGCACCCCCGGGACAGCGTATGGCTACACCTTC
abundance: few
len: 14
d_gene: TRBD1
j_gene: TRBJ1-2
v_gene: TRBV11-1

CDR3aa: CSVGRLLQETQYF
CDR3nt: TGCAGCGTTGGCCGGCTTCTACAAGAGACCCAGTACTTC
abundance: NA
len: 13
d_gene: NA
j_gene: TRBJ2-5
v_gene: TRBV29-1

CDR3aa: CSASQSDNYGYTF
CDR3nt: TGCAGTGCTAGTCAGTCAGACAACTATGGCTACACCTTC
abundance: NA
len: 13
d_gene: NA
j_gene: TRBJ1-2
v_gene: TRBV20-1

CDR3aa: CASSWKGHYGYTF
CDR3nt: TGTGCCAGCAGTTGGAAGGGCCACTATGGCTACACCTTC
abundance: many
len: 13
d_gene: NA
j_gene: TRBJ1-2
v_gene: TRBV6-2/TRBV6-3

CDR3aa: CSVLTGWNTEAFF
CDR3nt: TGCAGCGTCCTGACAGGGTGGAACACTGAAGCTTTCTTT
abundance: NA
len: 13
d_gene: TRBD1
j_gene: TRBJ1-1
v_gene: TRBV29-1

CDR3aa: CSASPGGQGSYEQYF
CDR3nt: TGCAGTGCTAGTCCCGGGGGACAGGGATCCTACGAGCAGTACTTC
abundance: NA
len: 15
d_gene: TRBD1
j_gene: TRBJ2-7
v_gene: TRBV20-1

CDR3aa: CATSREGTGMSEQFF
CDR3nt: TGTGCCACCAGCAGAGAGGGGACAGGGATGAGCGAGCAGTTCTTC
abundance: NA
len: 15
d_gene: TRBD1
j_gene: TRBJ2-1
v_gene: TRBV15

CDR3aa: CASSQDWGKETQYF
CDR3nt: TGTGCCAGCAGCCAAGATTGGGGGAAAGAGACCCAGTACTTC
abundance: many
len: 14
d_gene: NA
j_gene: TRBJ2-5
v_gene: TRBV3-1

CDR3aa: CSARDRPIFYNEQFF
CDR3nt: TGCAGTGCTAGAGATAGGCCTATTTTTTACAATGAGCAGTTCTTC
abundance: NA
len: 15
d_gene: NA
j_gene: TRBJ2-1
v_gene: TRBV20-1

CDR3aa: CVSSLGAGGINEQFF
CDR3nt: TGTGTTAGCAGTTTAGGGGCAGGGGGCATAAATGAGCAGTTCTTC
abundance: NA
len: 15
d_gene: TRBD1
j_gene: TRBJ2-1
v_gene: TRBV12-3/TRBV12-4

CDR3aa: CSASGQGMVETQYF
CDR3nt: TGCAGTGCTTCCGGACAGGGGATGGTAGAGACCCAGTACTTC
abundance: many
len: 14
d_gene: TRBD1
j_gene: TRBJ2-5
v_gene: TRBV20-1

CDR3aa: CAVVQETQYF
CDR3nt: TGTGCCGTGGTACAAGAGACCCAGTACTTC
abundance: NA
len: 10
d_gene: NA
j_gene: TRBJ2-5
v_gene: TRBV12-3/TRBV12-4

CDR3aa: CASRTTSTYEQYF
CDR3nt: TGTGCCAGCAGAACGACTAGCACCTACGAGCAGTACTTC
abundance: NA
len: 13
d_gene: TRBD2
j_gene: TRBJ2-7
v_gene: TRBV12-3/TRBV12-4

CDR3aa: CSATISVRAGEQFF
CDR3nt: TGCAGTGCTACTATTAGCGTACGGGCAGGCGAGCAGTTCTTC
abundance: NA
len: 14
d_gene: NA
j_gene: TRBJ2-1
v_gene: TRBV20-1

CDR3aa: CASREFGNTGELFF
CDR3nt: TGTGCCAGCAGGGAGTTTGGAAACACCGGGGAGCTGTTTTTT
abundance: NA
len: 14
d_gene: NA
j_gene: TRBJ2-2
v_gene: TRBV6-1

CDR3aa: CASSEAFGETQYF
CDR3nt: TGTGCCAGCAGTGAAGCGTTCGGGGAGACCCAGTACTTC
abundance: many
len: 13
d_gene: NA
j_gene: TRBJ2-5
v_gene: TRBV2

CDR3aa: CASSLMSGLYF
CDR3nt: TGTGCCAGCAGTTTAATGTCTGGCTTGTACTTC
abundance: many
len: 11
d_gene: NA
j_gene: TRBJ2-7
v_gene: TRBV12-3/TRBV12-4

CDR3aa: CASSLTARTDTQYF
CDR3nt: TGTGCCAGCAGTTTAACGGCGCGCACAGATACGCAGTATTTT
abundance: many
len: 14
d_gene: NA
j_gene: TRBJ2-3
v_gene: TRBV12-3/TRBV12-4

CDR3aa: CSASEGIAFF
CDR3nt: TGCAGTGCTAGTGAAGGTATCGCTTTCTTT
abundance: few
len: 10
d_gene: NA
j_gene: TRBJ1-1
v_gene: TRBV20-1

CDR3aa: CASSPPMKPDTQYF
CDR3nt: TGTGCCAGCTCACCACCTATGAAGCCAGATACGCAGTATTTT
abundance: once
len: 14
d_gene: NA
j_gene: TRBJ2-3
v_gene: TRBV18

CDR3aa: CSVAQGRGETQYF
CDR3nt: TGCAGCGTCGCCCAGGGACGGGGCGAGACCCAGTACTTC
abundance: many
len: 13
d_gene: NA
j_gene: TRBJ2-5
v_gene: TRBV29-1

CDR3aa: CSVDGVTGDIPSYNEQFF
CDR3nt: TGCAGCGTTGATGGGGTGACAGGGGACATTCCCTCCTACAATGAGCAGTTCTTC
abundance: few
len: 18
d_gene: TRBD1
j_gene: TRBJ2-1
v_gene: TRBV29-1

CDR3aa: CSVAQGGTEAFF
CDR3nt: TGCAGCGTGGCCCAGGGAGGGACTGAAGCTTTCTTT
abundance: NA
len: 12
d_gene: NA
j_gene: TRBJ1-1
v_gene: TRBV29-1

CDR3aa: CASSSRLDPNNEQFF
CDR3nt: TGCGCCAGCAGCTCACGACTAGATCCCAACAATGAGCAGTTCTTC
abundance: many
len: 15
d_gene: NA
j_gene: TRBJ2-1
v_gene: TRBV5-1

CDR3aa: CSTVATNEKLFF
CDR3nt: TGCAGCACAGTTGCAACTAATGAAAAACTGTTTTTT
abundance: once
len: 12
d_gene: NA
j_gene: TRBJ1-4
v_gene: TRBV20-1

CDR3aa: CASTETGGSTDTQYF
CDR3nt: TGTGCCAGCACCGAGACTGGCGGCAGCACAGATACGCAGTATTTT
abundance: NA
len: 15
d_gene: NA
j_gene: TRBJ2-3
v_gene: TRBV25-1

CDR3aa: CASTSRLAGGSGRETQYF
CDR3nt: TGCGCCAGCACCAGCCGACTAGCGGGAGGGAGCGGGAGAGAGACCCAGTACTTC
abundance: many
len: 18
d_gene: TRBD2
j_gene: TRBJ2-5
v_gene: TRBV5-1

CDR3aa: CASSLKEMNTEAFF
CDR3nt: TGTGCCAGCAGTTTGAAGGAGATGAACACTGAAGCTTTCTTT
abundance: many
len: 14
d_gene: NA
j_gene: TRBJ1-1
v_gene: TRBV12-3/TRBV12-4

CDR3aa: CASSHRPLGLAGGETQYF
CDR3nt: TGCGCCAGCAGCCACCGGCCCTTAGGACTAGCGGGAGGAGAGACCCAGTACTTC
abundance: few
len: 18
d_gene: TRBD2
j_gene: TRBJ2-5
v_gene: TRBV4-3

CDR3aa: CSASMGLDEQFF
CDR3nt: TGCAGTGCTAGTATGGGTTTAGATGAGCAGTTCTTC
abundance: many
len: 12
d_gene: NA
j_gene: TRBJ2-1
v_gene: TRBV20-1

CDR3aa: CAGKTSWGEQFF
CDR3nt: TGTGCCGGCAAGACTAGCTGGGGTGAGCAGTTCTTC
abundance: many
len: 12
d_gene: TRBD2
j_gene: TRBJ2-1
v_gene: TRBV2

CDR3aa: CASADPGTLQETQYF
CDR3nt: TGTGCCAGCGCTGACCCCGGGACTTTACAAGAGACCCAGTACTTC
abundance: NA
len: 15
d_gene: NA
j_gene: TRBJ2-5
v_gene: TRBV18